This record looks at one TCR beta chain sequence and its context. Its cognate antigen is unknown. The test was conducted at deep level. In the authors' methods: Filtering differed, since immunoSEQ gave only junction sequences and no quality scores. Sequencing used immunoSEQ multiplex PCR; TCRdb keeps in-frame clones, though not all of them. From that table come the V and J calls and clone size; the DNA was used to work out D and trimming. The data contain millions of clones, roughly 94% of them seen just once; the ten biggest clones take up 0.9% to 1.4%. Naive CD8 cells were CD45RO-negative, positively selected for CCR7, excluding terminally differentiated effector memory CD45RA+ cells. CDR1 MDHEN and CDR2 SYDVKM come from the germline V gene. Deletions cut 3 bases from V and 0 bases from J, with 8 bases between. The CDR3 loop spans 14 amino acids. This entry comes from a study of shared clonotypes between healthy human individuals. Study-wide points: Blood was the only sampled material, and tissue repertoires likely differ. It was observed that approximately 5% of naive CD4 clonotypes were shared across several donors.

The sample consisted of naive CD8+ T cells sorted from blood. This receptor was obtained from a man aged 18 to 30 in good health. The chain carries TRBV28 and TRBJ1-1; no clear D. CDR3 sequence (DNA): TGTGCCAGCAGTTTCGAGAGCATGAACACTGAAGCTTTCTTT. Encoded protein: CASSFESMNTEAFF.